This passage covers 16 T cell receptor beta chains from one sample sequenced in a study of spatial heterogeneity in lung cancer. Time point described: sample taken at primary tumor resection. These receptors' targets are unknown. Whole-study findings and limits: Counts that tracked tumor mutation counts were those of expanded intratumoral alpha and beta TCRs.

TCRdb called the 5' RACE reads again in MiXCR, with one record for every CDR3 protein. The sample shows fewer than 10,000 distinct CDR3 sequences, over 5.5% of them seen only once. Sequences were derived from lung tumor tissue, sampled at surgery. These receptor sequences come from a female donor with early-stage non-small cell lung cancer.

Relative to its sample, this clonotype is medium-sized. With the library built for alpha chains, this beta chain is off target and its frequency is not meaningful. The chain uses TRBV9 and TRBJ1-2; 8 bases map to TRBD1. This CDR3 is 14 amino acids long. The germline V gene encodes CDR1 SGDLS and CDR2 YYNGEE. J gave up 11 bases and V 0 bases, and 9 bases lay outside the gene matches. This CDR3 reads CASSVGTGPVGYTF. CDR3 nucleotides: TGTGCCAGCAGCGTAGGGACAGGGCCTGTTGGGTACACCTTC.

This clonotype was detected many times. This beta chain is an unintended read in a library built for alpha chains; its size means little. The chain has TRBV9 and TRBJ2-3, with unresolved D. Germline CDR1 SGDLS, CDR2 YYNGEE. CDR3 size: 15 residues. Deletions cut 3 bases from V and 1 base from J, with 12 bases between. CDR3 sequence reads: CASSGLELGTDTQYF. As DNA, the CDR3 is TGTGCCAGCAGCGGATTGGAGCTGGGCACAGATACGCAGTATTTT.

This clonotype was seen repeatedly, ten times or more. Because the library targeted alpha chains, this beta chain is an off-target read whose size means little. The genes are TRBV15 and TRBJ2-7, with D uncertain. Per germline, CDR1 LNHNV and CDR2 YYDKDF (reference sequence). The V end was cut by 0 bases, the J end by 3 bases, with 9 bases between. This CDR3 has 14 amino acids. In DNA, the CDR3 is TGTGCCACCAGCAGAGATCGGGCAGACTACGAGCAGTACTTC. Translated, it gives CATSRDRADYEQYF.

This clonotype occurred a few times. This beta chain came through as a stray read in a library set up for alpha chains, and its size says little. V is TRBV5-1 and J is TRBJ1-1; 7 nucleotides align to TRBD1. With 5 bases clipped from V and 0 bases from J, the junction kept 7 bases outside the gene matches. Germline V lookup: CDR1 SGHRS, CDR2 YFSETQ. This CDR3 spans 15 amino acids. CDR3 in DNA: TGCGCCAGCAGTCACTTGGGGACAGTGAACACTGAAGCTTTCTTT. Protein sequence: CASSHLGTVNTEAFF.

This clonotype was recorded many times. This beta chain is an off-target read within a library intended for alpha chains, so its frequency means little. V gene TRBV5-6 combines with J gene TRBJ1-2; D possibly corresponds to TRBD1 (5 bases). Germline V CDR1 and CDR2: SGHDT, YYEEEE. The V end was cut by 4 bases, the J end by 1 base, with 11 bases between. There are 14 residues in the CDR3. CDR3 nucleotide sequence: TGTGCCAGCAGCCCGGGACCTAGTAACTATGGCTACACCTTC. Residues: CASSPGPSNYGYTF.

This clonotype was detected many times. The library was designed around alpha chains, so this beta chain is a stray read whose abundance carries little weight. The gene calls are TRBV20-1 and TRBJ1-5, with D unclear. CDR1 and CDR2 from the germline V gene are DFQATT and SNEGSKA (reference sequence). Trimming left V 3 bases short and J 6 bases short, with 15 bases between. CDR3 length equals 14 residues. CDR3 sequence (DNA): TGCAGTGCTAGGGTCGGGTGGAGAGGTCAGCCCCAGCATTTT. This encodes CSARVGWRGQPQHF.

Judged by abundance, this clonotype is medium-sized. Because the library targeted alpha chains, this beta chain is an off-target read whose size means little. This rearrangement joins TRBV11-2 to TRBJ2-6; TRBD2 matches at 12 bases. The CDR3 loop spans 18 amino acids. Germline V gene lookup returns CDR1 SGHAT and CDR2 FQNNGV. Unmatched junction bases numbered 5, after V lost 5 bases and J lost 0 bases. The chain's CDR3 is CASSPRTSGISGANVLTF. CDR3 nucleotide sequence: TGTGCCAGCAGCCCCCGGACTAGCGGGATCTCTGGGGCCAACGTCCTGACTTTC.

This clonotype is medium-sized in the sample. This beta chain represents an off-target read in a library built for alpha chains; its size is of limited meaning. The V gene is TRBV5-5, the J gene TRBJ1-4; TRBD1 agrees at 9 bases. This CDR3 spans 16 amino acids. With V trimmed by 4 bases and J by 0 bases, 4 bases remained unmatched. CDR1 and CDR2 from the germline V gene are SGHKS and YYEKEE (reference sequence). The CDR3 region has the DNA TGTGCCAGCAGCGCGGGACAGGGTTCAACTAATGAAAAACTGTTTTTT. Translating gives CASSAGQGSTNEKLFF.

Many counts were recorded for this clonotype. For a library built for alpha chains, this beta chain is a stray read; little rests on its size. This sequence joins TRBV7-9 and TRBJ2-3; 7 bases map to TRBD1. Trimming removed 5 bases from V and 0 bases from J; junction bases left unmatched: 5. The CDR3 sequence is 15 residues long. The germline V gene has CDR1 SEHNR and CDR2 FQNEAQ (reference sequence). Written as DNA, the CDR3 is TGTGCCAGCAGCCAACGGGACAGAAGCACAGATACGCAGTATTTT. Its protein is CASSQRDRSTDTQYF. The full variable domain, its missing parts supplied by reference TRBV7-9 and TRBJ2-3, is DTGVSQNPRHKITKRGQNVTFRCDPISEHNRLYWYRQTLGQGPEFLTYFQNEAQLEKSRLLSDRFSAERPKGSFSTLEIQRTEQGDSAMYLCASSQRDRSTDTQYFGPGTRLTVL.

This clonotype was observed at least ten times. This beta chain is an off-target read within a library intended for alpha chains, so its frequency means little. The chain recombines TRBV6-1 with TRBJ2-7; 9 nucleotides align to TRBD1. Germline CDR1 is MNHNS and CDR2 is SASEGT. Trimming took 2 bases from V and 4 from J; bases not matched to a gene: 6. The CDR3 sequence is 15 residues long. CDR3 region: CASSERTGALYEQYF. CDR3 bases: TGTGCCAGCAGTGAACGGACAGGGGCTCTGTACGAGCAGTACTTC.

This clonotype was seen repeatedly, ten times or more. For a library built for alpha chains, this beta chain is a stray read; little rests on its size. The chain has TRBV20-1 and TRBJ1-5, with 8 bases matching TRBD1. The V gene end was trimmed by 0 bases and the J gene end by 1 base; junction bases not matched to a gene: 2. The germline CDR1 and CDR2 sequences are DFQATT and SNEGSKA (reference sequence). This CDR3 has 15 residues. CDR3 DNA: TGCAGTGCTAGAGATACAGGGGGGAGCAATCAGCCCCAGCATTTT. Protein sequence: CSARDTGGSNQPQHF.

This clonotype was counted at least ten times. Little can be read into the size of this beta chain, an off-target read in a library designed for alpha chains. The chain links TRBV29-1 to TRBJ2-1, with D possibly matching TRBD2 (6 bases). Germline values: CDR1 SQVTM, CDR2 ANQGSEA. CDR3 length: 14 amino acids. Trimming removed 4 bases from V and 6 bases from J, with 16 bases in between. The CDR3 reads CSVVSFGDSNEQFF. CDR3 DNA sequence: TGCAGCGTTGTTAGTTTCGGGGACTCCAATGAGCAGTTCTTC.

This clonotype is classed as medium-sized. This beta chain was picked up by a library intended for alpha chains and is off target, so its count carries little meaning. The chain uses TRBV7-6 and TRBJ2-5; no definite D call. Trimming took 2 bases from V and 0 from J, leaving 7 bases between them. The CDR3 has 14 amino acids. CDR1 SGHVS and CDR2 FNYEAQ come from the germline V gene. CDR3 DNA sequence: TGTGCCAGCAGCTTAAATCCAGACCAAGAGACCCAGTACTTC. It specifies CASSLNPDQETQYF. Filled out from reference TRBV7-6 and TRBJ2-5, the complete variable domain reads GAGVSQSPRYKVTKRGQDVALRCDPISGHVSLYWYRQALGQGPEFLTYFNYEAQQDKSGLPNDRFSAERPEGSISTLTIQRTEQRDSAMYRCASSLNPDQETQYFGPGTRLLVL.

In this sample, this clonotype is medium-sized. A library prepared for alpha chains yielded this beta chain as an off-target read; its size is of little meaning. The V and J genes are TRBV6-1 and TRBJ2-3; D possibly matches TRBD1 or TRBD2 (5 bases each). Germline assignment: CDR1 MNHNS and CDR2 SASEGT. V lost 3 bases and J lost 8, with 12 bases in between. The CDR3 totals 13 residues. This CDR3 is CASSDGLGLTQYF. In nucleotides, the CDR3 is TGTGCCAGCAGTGATGGACTGGGGCTTACGCAGTATTTT.

This clonotype was observed at least ten times. As an off-target read in a library built for alpha chains, this beta chain has a frequency of little significance. V gene TRBV28 combines with J gene TRBJ2-5; D remains unclear. The CDR3 is made up of 13 amino acids. V was clipped by 2 bases and J by 6 bases, with 10 bases between them. Germline CDR1 reads MDHEN; CDR2 reads SYDVKM. The CDR3 loop reads CASSLAGSQTQYF. The CDR3 DNA follows: TGTGCCAGCAGTTTAGCAGGTTCTCAGACCCAGTACTTC.

This clonotype has a count of ten or more. This beta chain represents an off-target read in a library built for alpha chains; its size is of limited meaning. The V gene is TRBV7-7, the J gene TRBJ2-1; D unclear. V shed 5 bases and J shed 6 bases, with 11 bases lying between them. Germline CDR1 and CDR2: SSHAT and FNYEAQ (reference sequence). The CDR3 is 13 amino acids. For the CDR3, the DNA is TGTGCCAGCAGCCCTAGTTCCGGCAATGAGCAGTTCTTC. This encodes CASSPSSGNEQFF.